Listed below are T cell receptor beta chains from one sample, sequenced in a study of graft-versus-host responses after intestinal transplantation. No antigens are known for them. Profiling relied on immunoSEQ multiplex PCR, and the TCRdb table lists in-frame clones only, not all of them. This sample has over 70,000 clones; roughly 89% occur once, and the top ten carry less than 4.5%. The input for sequencing was unstimulated CD8+ T cells sorted from spleen or lymph node cells, taken before transplant. Source of these receptors: a human donor who was the organ donor for an intestinal transplant. CDR3s include the opening cysteine and the closing phenylalanine or tryptophan. The D gene is left open where the match is weak. The size entry is marked missing in some rows and otherwise reads once, few, many or a size class.

len	abundance	j_gene	d_gene	v_gene	CDR3aa	CDR3nt
15	.	TRBJ2-3	TRBD2	TRBV6-1	CASSELAGATDTQYF	TGTGCCAGCAGTGAACTAGCGGGGGCCACAGATACGCAGTATTTT
14	.	TRBJ2-3	.	TRBV27	CASSRRASTDTQYF	TGTGCCAGCAGTCGGAGAGCTAGCACAGATACGCAGTATTTT
19	few	TRBJ1-5	.	TRBV6-1	CASSALPDKNGVYSQPQHF	TGTGCCAGCAGTGCCCTTCCTGACAAAAACGGGGTTTATAGTCAGCCCCAGCATTTT
21	.	TRBJ2-5	TRBD2	TRBV7-6	CASSLVFDRGTSGGAGRTQYF	TGTGCCAGCAGCTTAGTGTTCGACAGGGGGACTAGCGGGGGGGCCGGAAGGACCCAGTACTTC
14	.	TRBJ1-5	.	TRBV7-9	CASSFTGSNQPQHF	TGTGCCAGCAGCTTTACAGGTTCTAATCAGCCCCAGCATTTT
14	.	TRBJ1-1	.	TRBV19	CASSIAGSNTEAFF	TGTGCCAGTAGTATCGCAGGCTCGAACACTGAAGCTTTCTTT
17	.	TRBJ1-6	.	TRBV28	CASSHSWAGPYNSPLHF	TGTGCCAGCAGCCATTCATGGGCAGGGCCCTATAATTCACCCCTCCACTTT
15	.	TRBJ2-5	TRBD1	TRBV6-5	CASSYSGTGRETQYF	TGTGCCAGCAGTTACTCCGGGACAGGGAGAGAGACCCAGTACTTC
16	.	TRBJ1-3	.	TRBV28	CASSFYGGEAGNTIYF	TGTGCCAGCAGTTTCTACGGTGGGGAGGCTGGAAACACCATATATTTT
16	.	TRBJ1-1	.	TRBV6-5	CASSYAGFLIGTEAFF	TGTGCCAGCAGTTACGCAGGCTTCCTCATTGGCACTGAAGCTTTCTTT
14	.	TRBJ1-4	.	TRBV2	CASSGQGQGEKLFF	TGTGCCAGCAGTGGTCAGGGCCAGGGGGAAAAACTGTTTTTT
17	.	TRBJ2-1	TRBD2	TRBV27	CASSLVAGGSKDDEQFF	TGTGCCAGCAGTTTAGTAGCGGGGGGGTCAAAAGATGATGAGCAGTTCTTC
13	.	TRBJ2-5	.	TRBV7-9	CASSPPLGETQYF	TGTGCCAGCAGCCCTCCCCTCGGGGAGACCCAGTACTTC
15	.	TRBJ2-6	TRBD1	TRBV6-1	CASSRQGTGANVLTF	TGTGCCAGCAGTAGACAGGGGACTGGGGCCAACGTCCTGACTTTC
16	few	TRBJ2-5	TRBD2	TRBV27	CASSLYQRGGEETQYF	TGTGCCAGCAGTTTATACCAGCGGGGGGGCGAAGAGACCCAGTACTTC
15	.	TRBJ1-2	TRBD1	TRBV5-6	CASSLVQGWAYGYTF	TGTGCCAGCAGCTTGGTACAGGGGTGGGCCTATGGCTACACCTTC
16	.	TRBJ2-2	TRBD2	TRBV15	CATSLAGGPPTGELFF	TGTGCCACCAGCCTAGCGGGGGGGCCACCCACCGGGGAGCTGTTTTTT
16	.	TRBJ1-2	.	TRBV5-4	CASSRNSQIINYGYTF	TGTGCCAGCAGCCGAAATAGCCAAATCATTAACTATGGCTACACCTTC
16	.	TRBJ2-3	.	TRBV7-6	CASSNDLGRVADTQYF	TGTGCCAGCAGCAACGACCTAGGGAGAGTGGCAGATACGCAGTATTTT
17	.	TRBJ2-5	TRBD2	TRBV28	CASSQTSGGAGSETQYF	TGTGCCAGCAGTCAGACTAGCGGGGGGGCCGGTTCAGAGACCCAGTACTTC
16	.	TRBJ2-2	.	TRBV6-5	CASSYVQGRNTGELFF	TGTGCCAGCAGTTACGTCCAGGGGCGTAACACCGGGGAGCTGTTTTTT
15	.	TRBJ2-1	.	TRBV19	CASSISRYSYNEQFF	TGTGCCAGTAGTATTTCCCGCTACTCCTACAATGAGCAGTTCTTC
14	.	TRBJ2-3	TRBD2	TRBV7-9	CASRERGEGDTQYF	TGTGCCAGCAGGGAGCGGGGGGAAGGAGATACGCAGTATTTT
16	.	TRBJ1-5	.	TRBV6-1	CASSEGAVLYNQPQHF	TGTGCCAGCAGTGAGGGCGCAGTCCTTTACAATCAGCCCCAGCATTTT
17	once	TRBJ2-1	TRBD2	TRBV9	CASSPAGGPSRYNEQFF	TGTGCCAGCAGCCCCGCGGGGGGTCCCTCTCGATACAATGAGCAGTTCTTC
14	.	TRBJ1-1	.	TRBV19	CASCNGHANTEAFF	TGTGCCAGTTGTAATGGACACGCGAACACTGAAGCTTTCTTT
17	.	TRBJ2-1	TRBD2	TRBV4-2	CASSHRHGGVGYNEQFF	TGTGCCAGCAGCCACCGGCACGGGGGGGTCGGGTACAATGAGCAGTTCTTC
14	.	TRBJ2-3	.	TRBV27	CASGPSGFTDTQYF	TGTGCCAGCGGTCCCAGCGGATTCACAGATACGCAGTATTTT
14	.	TRBJ1-2	.	TRBV5-4	CASKYSGGLGGYTF	TGTGCCAGCAAGTACTCTGGGGGACTCGGCGGCTACACCTTC
14	.	TRBJ2-1	TRBD2	TRBV27	CASSSLGAGDEQFF	TGTGCCAGCAGCTCCTTGGGAGCGGGGGATGAGCAGTTCTTC
14	.	TRBJ1-2	.	TRBV7-9	CASSRRSRNYGYTF	TGTGCCAGCAGCCGCAGATCCCGCAACTATGGCTACACCTTC
13	.	TRBJ2-1	.	TRBV27	CASSSGSYNEQFF	TGTGCCAGCAGTTCAGGGTCCTACAATGAGCAGTTCTTC
14	.	TRBJ1-2	TRBD1	TRBV29-1	CSGLTGGSVGGYTF	TGCAGCGGTCTGACAGGGGGCAGCGTGGGCGGCTACACCTTC
15	.	TRBJ2-5	.	TRBV7-2	CASSSTRVYQETQYF	TGTGCCAGCAGCTCGACCCGGGTCTACCAAGAGACCCAGTACTTC
15	.	TRBJ1-2	TRBD1	TRBV5-1	CASSFRTGESYGYTF	TGCGCCAGCAGCTTTAGGACAGGGGAATCCTATGGCTACACCTTC
16	few	TRBJ1-6	TRBD1	TRBV6-4	CASSAEPGQGGSPLHF	TGTGCCAGCAGTGCCGAACCGGGACAGGGCGGTTCACCCCTCCACTTT
15	.	TRBJ1-6	TRBD1	TRBV11-3	CASSRTGQDYSPLHF	TGTGCCAGCAGCCGAACAGGACAGGACTATTCACCCCTCCACTTT
15	once	TRBJ1-2	TRBD1	TRBV11-2	CASSLGTGGAYGYTF	TGTGCCAGCAGCTTAGGCACAGGGGGCGCCTATGGCTACACCTTC
15	once	TRBJ2-5	.	TRBV15	CATSRGHGYSETQYF	TGTGCCACCAGCCGAGGACATGGTTATTCAGAGACCCAGTACTTC
15	.	TRBJ1-2	.	TRBV4-2	CASSPEGPRNYGYTF	TGTGCCAGCAGCCCGGAGGGACCGCGTAACTATGGCTACACCTTC
14	.	TRBJ1-6	TRBD1	TRBV10-3	CAIRPDREASPLHF	TGTGCCATCAGACCCGACAGGGAGGCTTCACCCCTCCACTTT